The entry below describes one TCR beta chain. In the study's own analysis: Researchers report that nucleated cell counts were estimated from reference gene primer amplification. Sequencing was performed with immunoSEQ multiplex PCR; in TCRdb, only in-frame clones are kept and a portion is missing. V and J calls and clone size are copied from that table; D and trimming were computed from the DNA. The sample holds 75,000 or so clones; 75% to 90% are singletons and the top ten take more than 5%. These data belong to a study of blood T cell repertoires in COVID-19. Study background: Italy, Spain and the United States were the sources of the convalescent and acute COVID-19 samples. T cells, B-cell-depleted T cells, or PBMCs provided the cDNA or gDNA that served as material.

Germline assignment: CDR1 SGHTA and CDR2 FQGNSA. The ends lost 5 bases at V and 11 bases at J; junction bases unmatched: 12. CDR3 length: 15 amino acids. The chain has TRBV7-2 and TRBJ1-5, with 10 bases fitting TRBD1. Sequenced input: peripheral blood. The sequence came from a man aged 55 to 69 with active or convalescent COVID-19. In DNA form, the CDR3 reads TGTGCCAGCAGCCCGAGACAGGGGGCCTCCGCTTCCCAGCATTTT. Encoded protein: CASSPRQGASASQHF.